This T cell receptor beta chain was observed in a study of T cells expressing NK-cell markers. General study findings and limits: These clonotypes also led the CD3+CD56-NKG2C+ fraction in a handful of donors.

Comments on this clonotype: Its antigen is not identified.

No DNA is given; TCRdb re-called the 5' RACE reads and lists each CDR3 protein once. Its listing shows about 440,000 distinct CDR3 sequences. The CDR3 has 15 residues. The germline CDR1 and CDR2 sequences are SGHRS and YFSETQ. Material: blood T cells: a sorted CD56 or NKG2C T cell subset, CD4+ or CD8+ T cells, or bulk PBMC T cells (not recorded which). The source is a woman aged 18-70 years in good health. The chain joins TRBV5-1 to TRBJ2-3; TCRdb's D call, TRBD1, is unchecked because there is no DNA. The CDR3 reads CASSLRDPNPDTQYF.